This TCR beta chain was sequenced for a study of cytomegalovirus exposure and HLA in healthy donors. Findings and caveats of the study: Some segments of the V type, notably TRBV6-2 and TRBV6-3, were excluded as indistinguishable. Likely technical artifact: a cluster of highly shared sequence variants.

Regarding this clone: The antigen is undetermined.

Both 60 Vbeta primers and 13 Jbeta primers went into the PCR. Assay used: immunoSEQ multiplex PCR; TCRdb lists only in-frame clones, some missing. The data include about 160,000 clones; the top ten clones carry approximately 2%. This CDR3 spans 14 amino acids. In germline, CDR1 is KGHSH, CDR2 LQKENI. Trimming took 5 bases from V and 11 from J, leaving 21 bases between them. Sequencing was done on a sample of PBMCs. This TCR derives from a man aged 25 to 40 in good health and CMV-seronegative. V gene TRBV18 combines with J gene TRBJ1-1; TRBD1 might be the D (6 bases). The CDR3 loop reads CASSVPGHWGGAFF. DNA of the CDR3: TGTGCCAGCTCAGTGCCGGGACATTGGGGTGGGGCTTTCTTT.